This T cell receptor beta chain was captured in a study of cytomegalovirus exposure and HLA in healthy donors. Primers for the PCR totalled 60 Vbeta and 13 Jbeta. Using immunoSEQ multiplex PCR, the repertoire was profiled, and TCRdb retains in-frame clones only, with some absent. This sample has 110,000 to 150,000 clones; 65% to 80% occur once, and the top ten carry 3% to 4.5%. This CDR3 spans 14 amino acids. Trimming took 4 bases from V and 4 from J, leaving 14 bases between them. Germline loops: CDR1 SGHNT, CDR2 YYREEE (reference sequence). The receptor was derived from a male donor in good health and CMV-seronegative. The sample consisted of PBMCs. This rearrangement joins TRBV5-4 to TRBJ1-1, with D perhaps TRBD1 (6 bases). CDR3 sequence: CASSHWTVATEAFF. Written as DNA, the CDR3 is TGTGCCAGCAGCCACTGGACAGTTGCCACTGAAGCTTTCTTT.